The T cell receptor (beta chain) under discussion was sequenced for a study of OX40 agonist ivuxolimab in advanced cancers. Study-wide context: Ivuxolimab, which targeted the costimulatory receptor OX40 (CD134), was an agonistic, fully human IgG2 monoclonal antibody. Intravenous ivuxolimab was administered to patients every 2 weeks at six dose levels: 0.01, 0.1, 0.3, 1.5, 3 and 10 mg/kg. Of the approximately 50 patients in dose escalation, about 20 had hepatocellular carcinoma, about 15 had melanoma, 9 had renal cell carcinoma and 9 had head and neck cancer. In the dose-escalation cohort, roughly four fifths of patients were male, and the mean age was approximately 60 years, with a range of roughly 20 to 85. Patients were allowed to have had prior anti-PD-1, anti-PD-L1 or anti-CTLA-4 therapy, and approximately 43% of the dose-escalation patients had previously received checkpoint inhibitors. Partial responses occurred in three dose-escalation patients: two with cutaneous melanoma and one with hepatocellular carcinoma. The point of sequencing TCRbeta in the periphery was to test whether ivuxolimab changed TCR sequence diversity and drove clonal T-cell expansion. The paper reports the monotherapy dose-escalation portion (N of about 54 patients) of the phase I ivuxolimab trial. General findings and caveats noted by the study authors: In the 0.1-3.0 mg/kg groups, partial responders had among the lowest normalized peripheral clonal expansion, particularly in CD8+ T cells. At doses of 0.1 to 3.0 mg/kg, clonal expansion of both CD4+ and CD8+ blood T cells was observed from baseline to week 6. On average, CD8+ T cells showed more expanded clones than CD4+ T cells after ivuxolimab. The antigen specificity of the clonally expanded peripheral T cells was not determined. Low levels of normalized T-cell clonal expansion were also seen in some patients who did not respond.

Genomic DNA was isolated from the sorted cells so that the TCRbeta CDR3 region could be sequenced. The immunoSEQ Assay was used for sequencing of TCRbeta CDR3 regions. TCRdb obtained this table from immuneACCESS and retained in-frame rearrangements with V and J assigned. These tables miss some clones; where compared with another copy, unresolved V genes account for less than half of the shortfall, and the remainder is unexplained. The sample has tens of thousands of clones on record, roughly 88% of them singletons. Roughly 1.1% of the sample belongs to the ten largest clones. This clone appeared a few times. This clone's antigen is unknown. No base-level quality is on record; no much larger clone is a single base apart. The trial excluded patients who had a history of autoimmune disease or who were on systemic immunosuppression. Peripheral blood for TCR sequencing was collected from all dose cohorts at baseline, on cycle 4 day 1, and on cycle 7 day 1. Samples were obtained from an open-label, multicenter, first-in-human phase I dose-escalation trial of ivuxolimab. Adults with locally advanced or metastatic melanoma, renal cell, hepatocellular, or head and neck squamous cell carcinoma were enrolled in the trial. CD4+ and CD8+ T cells were sorted separately from peripheral blood before TCR sequencing.

This TCR derives from an adult with an advanced solid tumor such as melanoma, head and neck, liver or kidney cancer. This sample comprised CD4+ or CD8+ T cells sorted from blood, obtained in a trial of the OX40 agonist ivuxolimab.

For the CDR3, the sequence is CASSPKGGSYEQYF. The DNA sequence is TGCGCCAGCAGCCCGAAGGGCGGCTCCTACGAGCAGTACTTC. In this chain, TRBV4-1 is recombined with TRBJ2-7; the D segment cannot be called with confidence. CDR1 and CDR2 are drawn from the germline V gene: MGHRA, YSYEKL. The junction shows trimming of 4 bases on V and 0 bases on J, plus 10 bases between the germline ends. Including cysteine and phenylalanine, the CDR3 has 14 amino acids. Solely the CDR3 DNA is kept, with 42 bases framed from the first base.